These 21 T cell receptor beta chains originate from one sample sequenced in a study of cytomegalovirus exposure and HLA in healthy donors. Clones were read by immunoSEQ multiplex PCR, and TCRdb kept only the in-frame ones, dropping some. Among about 98,000 clones listed, about 88% were seen once. The sequenced sample was PBMCs. These receptor sequences come from a man in his late teens or twenties in good health and CMV-seropositive.

The chain employs TRBV21-1 and TRBJ1-5; no check of the table's D call, TRBD1, against the DNA was made. TRBV21-1 is a listed pseudogene. This CDR3 is built from 14 residues. This chain's CDR3 is CASSKASGPQPQHF. CDR3 sequence (DNA): TGTGCCAGCAGCAAAGCGTCAGGGCCTCAGCCCCAGCATTTT.

The chain combines TRBV18 with TRBJ2-2; 9 positions match TRBD1. The trim removed 3 bases at V and 1 base at J, leaving 6 bases unmatched. This CDR3 contains 17 residues. CDR1 and CDR2 from the germline V gene are KGHSH and LQKENI. CDR3 DNA: TGTGCCAGCTCACCTTCTCAGACAGGGGGGAACACCGGGGAGCTGTTTTTT. This encodes CASSPSQTGGNTGELFF.

This clone was recorded once. CDR3 protein: CASSRITNLGLVGTEQYF. Written as DNA, the CDR3 is TGTGCCAGCAGCCGTATCACGAATTTGGGACTAGTAGGGACCGAGCAGTACTTC. This sequence joins TRBV28 and TRBJ2-7; 8 nucleotides align to TRBD2. The CDR3 spans 18 residues. J lost 6 bases, V lost 6 bases, and 22 bases had no gene match. Looked up from germline, CDR1 is MDHEN and CDR2 is SYDVKM.

The chain uses TRBV6-1 and TRBJ2-3; the match to TRBD2 covers 10 bases. The J segment lost 2 bases and the V segment lost 7 bases, leaving 3 bases of the junction unmatched. The CDR3 runs 14 residues. Germline CDR1 MNHNS, CDR2 SASEGT. CDR3 bases: TGTGCCAGCACTAGCGGGAGCAACACAGATACGCAGTATTTT. Translating gives CASTSGSNTDTQYF.

This rearrangement joins TRBV5-6 to TRBJ2-1; D perhaps matches TRBD1 (5 bases). Trimming cost V 5 bases and J 6 bases, with 15 bases left between them. Germline CDR1 and CDR2: SGHDT and YYEEEE. This CDR3 contains 14 residues. CDR3 residues: CASRVGRGPNEQFF. The CDR3 nucleotides read TGTGCCAGCAGGGTGGGGCGTGGGCCCAATGAGCAGTTCTTC.

The chain uses TRBV29-1 and TRBJ1-2; TRBD1 matches 10 bases. The V gene's germline CDR1 is SQVTM and CDR2 ANQGSEA. Germline trimming cut 7 bases from V and 2 bases from J; bases unmatched to any gene: 7. The CDR3 length is 14 residues. CDR3 DNA sequence: TGCAGCGCCAACCCGGGACAGGGGAACTATGGCTACACCTTC. Its protein product is CSANPGQGNYGYTF. Together with reference TRBV29-1 and TRBJ1-2, the CDR3 gives the full variable domain: SAVISQKPSRDICQRGTSLTIQCQVDSQVTMMFWYRQQPGQSLTLIATANQGSEATYESGFVIDKFPISRPNLTFSTLTVSNMSPEDSSIYLCSANPGQGNYGYTFGSGTRLTVV.

CDR3 sequence (DNA): TGCGCCAGCAGTGAGTCCCGGACAGGGGGACCCGGGGAGCTGTTTTTT. It yields the protein CASSESRTGGPGELFF. This chain uses TRBV10-1 with TRBJ2-2, with 10 bases identical to TRBD1. V shed 0 bases and J 6 bases; nucleotides not matched to a gene: 4. Germline V gives CDR1 WNHNN, CDR2 SYGVQD (reference sequence). The CDR3 has 16 residues.

V and J are TRBV4-2 and TRBJ2-2; 10 positions match TRBD1. The germline gives CDR1 LGHNA, CDR2 YNFKEQ. CDR3 length: 17 amino acids. Trimming took 1 base from V and 4 from J; bases not matched to a gene: 6. CDR3 DNA sequence: TGTGCCAGCAGCCAAGCCCGGACAGGGGGAGGCACCGGGGAGCTGTTTTTT. Translating it yields CASSQARTGGGTGELFF.

This sequence joins TRBV10-3 and TRBJ2-3; a possible D gene is TRBD1 (6 bases). The CDR3 loop spans 15 amino acids. CDR1 is ENHRY and CDR2 is SYGVKD in the germline V gene. Trimming removed 9 bases from V and 4 bases from J, with 20 bases in between. The CDR3 protein is CAIQQMGTRADTQYF. CDR3 coding DNA: TGTGCCATTCAACAAATGGGGACACGGGCAGATACGCAGTATTTT.

CDR3 sequence: CATSRDLGDTGTGGYTF. Here the CDR3 DNA reads TGTGCCACCAGCAGAGATCTTGGGGATACCGGGACTGGAGGCTACACCTTC. J is TRBJ1-2 and V is TRBV15; D might be TRBD1 (5 bases). The germline gives CDR1 LNHNV, CDR2 YYDKDF (reference sequence). With 0 bases removed from V and 8 bases from J, the gap between germline ends came to 22 bases. CDR3 length: 17 residues. The whole variable domain, remainder taken from reference TRBV15 and TRBJ1-2, is DAMVIQNPRYQVTQFGKPVTLSCSQTLNHNVMYWYQQKSSQAPKLLFHYYDKDFNNEADTPDNFQSRRPNTSFCFLDIRSPGLGDTAMYLCATSRDLGDTGTGGYTFGSGTRLTVV.

V is TRBV13 and J is TRBJ2-1, with a tentative D call TRBD2 (5 bases). The CDR3 consists of 19 residues. Trimming left V 5 bases short and J 0 bases short, with 23 bases between. Looked up from germline, CDR1 is PRHDT and CDR2 is FYEKMQ (reference sequence). The DNA of the CDR3 is TGTGCCAGCAGCATTCAAATGAGGAGGACGGTCGTCTCCTACAATGAGCAGTTCTTC. Its translation: CASSIQMRRTVVSYNEQFF.

V gene TRBV10-2 combines with J gene TRBJ2-7, with 11 positions matching TRBD2. CDR3 length equals 14 residues. The germline V gene has CDR1 WSHSY and CDR2 SAAADI. The V segment lost 4 bases and the J segment 1 base; nucleotides outside the gene matches: 0. This chain's CDR3 is CASSGLAGSYEQYF. In nucleotides, the CDR3 is TGCGCCAGCAGTGGACTAGCGGGATCCTACGAGCAGTACTTC.

J is TRBJ1-1 and V is TRBV21-1. TRBV21-1 is classified as a pseudogene. The CDR3 extends over 12 amino acids. CDR3 in DNA: TGTGCCAGCAGCATCGTTTCCACTGAAGCTTTCTTT. It translates to CASSIVSTEAFF.

The chain joins TRBV4-3 to TRBJ1-2; no firm D call. This CDR3 comprises 16 residues. V shed 0 bases and J shed 0 bases, with 11 bases lying between them. Germline assignment: CDR1 LGHNA and CDR2 YSLEER. For the CDR3, the DNA is TGCGCCAGCAGCCAAGATACGAATGCAGCTAACTATGGCTACACCTTC. It yields the protein CASSQDTNAANYGYTF.

The chain links TRBV4-2 to TRBJ2-5; perhaps TRBD1 as D (5 bases). The CDR3 is 13 amino acids. From germline, CDR1 is LGHNA and CDR2 YNFKEQ. The V and J ends lost 0 bases and 5 bases respectively, with 7 bases between them. Here the CDR3 reads CASSQDPGETQYF. CDR3 nucleotide sequence: TGTGCCAGCAGCCAAGATCCAGGGGAGACCCAGTACTTC.

This clone was seen only once. The chain combines TRBV28 with TRBJ1-5; 7 nucleotides agree with TRBD1. Germline V gives CDR1 MDHEN, CDR2 SYDVKM. This CDR3 contains 14 residues. V lost 6 bases, J lost 3 bases, and 5 bases stayed unmatched. The CDR3 reads CASRPDRANQPQHF. The DNA for the CDR3 is TGTGCCAGCAGGCCAGACAGGGCCAATCAGCCCCAGCATTTT.

This clone has a handful of counts. The genes are TRBV15 and TRBJ1-2, with 7 bases matching TRBD1. The germline V gene encodes CDR1 LNHNV and CDR2 YYDKDF (reference sequence). This CDR3 spans 14 amino acids. V shed 5 bases, J shed 4 bases, and the junction held 7 bases outside the gene matches. This CDR3 reads CATSPQGPVYGYTF. The CDR3 DNA follows: TGTGCCACCAGCCCACAGGGGCCGGTCTATGGCTACACCTTC.

This clone has just a few counts. The chain couples TRBV5-1 to TRBJ2-5; 14 positions match TRBD2. Germline CDR1 and CDR2: SGHRS and YFSETQ. The CDR3 covers 17 residues. Trimming at V came to 0 bases and at J to 2 bases, leaving 3 bases not matched to a gene. CDR3 in amino acids: CASSLDRLAGGQETQYF. The CDR3 DNA is TGCGCCAGCAGCTTGGATCGACTAGCGGGGGGGCAAGAGACCCAGTACTTC.

In this sample, this clone turned up a few times. V is TRBV5-1 and J is TRBJ2-2; 7 bases agree with TRBD2. The V and J ends lost 4 bases and 6 bases, in that order; junction bases with no gene match: 9. The germline V gene has CDR1 SGHRS and CDR2 YFSETQ. The CDR3 consists of 15 residues. The CDR3, as DNA: TGCGCCAGCAGCCCGGGGACTACAGTGTCCGGGGAGCTGTTTTTT. This sequence encodes CASSPGTTVSGELFF.

This clone was picked up a small number of times. The chain recombines TRBV9 with TRBJ2-3, with TRBD2 matching 7 bases. Trimming cost V 4 bases and J 7 bases; bases outside gene matches: 12. The CDR3 contains 15 residues. In germline, CDR1 is SGDLS, CDR2 YYNGEE. The CDR3 spells CASSPGRERSNTQYF. The DNA of the CDR3 is TGTGCCAGCAGCCCAGGGAGGGAGCGGTCGAATACGCAGTATTTT.

The chain is built from TRBV10-3 and TRBJ2-3, with D maybe TRBD2 (7 bases). Trimming shortened V by 6 bases and J by 3 bases, and 16 bases separated the two germline ends. The CDR3 covers 15 residues. Germline V gene sequence: CDR1 ENHRY, CDR2 SYGVKD. CDR3 sequence: CAISARGGGTDTQYF. The CDR3 DNA is TGTGCCATCAGCGCGAGGGGAGGGGGGACAGATACGCAGTATTTT.